The 3 T cell receptor beta chains reported below all come from one sample, sequenced in a study of T cell repertoires in ileal Crohn's disease. As to time point: proximal margin of the surgical specimen (macroscopically non-inflamed). The method was immunoSEQ multiplex PCR; TCRdb's version includes in-frame clones alone and lacks a portion of them. The table lists about 7,200 clones, roughly 78% of them singletons. Source material: ileal tissue. The source is an adult with Crohn's disease.

V gene TRBV6-5 combines with J gene TRBJ2-7; 10 nucleotides match TRBD1. The CDR3 loop spans 15 amino acids. The junction had 2 bases not matched to a gene; V was cut back by 0 bases and J by 3 bases. The germline gives CDR1 MNHEY, CDR2 SVGAGI. CDR3 amino acids: CASSYSGQGFYEQYF. CDR3 sequence (DNA): TGTGCCAGCAGTTACTCGGGACAGGGGTTCTACGAGCAGTACTTC.

The V gene is TRBV10-2, the J gene TRBJ2-5; possible D gene TRBD2, 5 bases. Between the trimmed V and J ends, which lost 4 bases and 5 bases, there was a span of 11 bases. The length of the CDR3 is 13 residues. From germline, CDR1 is WSHSY and CDR2 SAAADI. This chain's CDR3 is CASSGGHGETQYF. CDR3 sequence (DNA): TGCGCCAGCAGTGGAGGGCACGGGGAGACCCAGTACTTC.

This sequence joins TRBV4-1 and TRBJ2-4; 8 bases fit TRBD1. Germline V CDR1 and CDR2: MGHRA, YSYEKL. The CDR3 runs 15 residues. V gave up 1 base and J gave up 6 bases; unmatched junction bases: 5. The CDR3 DNA follows: TGCGCCAGCAGCCAAGTGGACAGGGAGACAAACATTCAGTACTTC. It specifies CASSQVDRETNIQYF.